This T cell receptor beta chain was sequenced in a study of technical replicates of blood from a handful of donors. The CDR3 has 14 amino acids. The germline V gene has CDR1 SGDLS and CDR2 YYNGEE. J was trimmed by 3 bases and V by 0 bases; bases with no gene match: 2. Data came from immunoSEQ multiplex PCR; TCRdb stores just in-frame clones and leaves some out. The sample carries 65,000 to 90,000 clones, over 90% recorded once. This sequence joins TRBV9 and TRBJ2-7; the match to TRBD2 covers 8 bases. This TCR was recovered from a human donor in good health. Some clones in this sample may be carry-over from other donors' samples. Specimen: PBMCs. The CDR3: CASSVAGTSYEQYF. CDR3 coding DNA: TGTGCCAGCAGCGTAGCCGGGACTAGCTACGAGCAGTACTTC.